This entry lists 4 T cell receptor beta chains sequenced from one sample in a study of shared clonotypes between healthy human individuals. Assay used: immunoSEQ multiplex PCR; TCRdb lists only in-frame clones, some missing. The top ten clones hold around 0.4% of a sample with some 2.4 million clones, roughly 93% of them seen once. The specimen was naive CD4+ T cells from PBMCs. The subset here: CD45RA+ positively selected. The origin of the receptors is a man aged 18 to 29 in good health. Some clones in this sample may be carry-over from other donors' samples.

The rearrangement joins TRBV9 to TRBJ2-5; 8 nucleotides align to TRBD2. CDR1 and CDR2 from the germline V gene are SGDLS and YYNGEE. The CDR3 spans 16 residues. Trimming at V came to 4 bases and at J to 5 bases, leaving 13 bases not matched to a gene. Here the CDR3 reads CASSIALAERGETQYF. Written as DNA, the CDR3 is TGTGCCAGCAGCATAGCACTAGCGGAGAGAGGGGAGACCCAGTACTTC.

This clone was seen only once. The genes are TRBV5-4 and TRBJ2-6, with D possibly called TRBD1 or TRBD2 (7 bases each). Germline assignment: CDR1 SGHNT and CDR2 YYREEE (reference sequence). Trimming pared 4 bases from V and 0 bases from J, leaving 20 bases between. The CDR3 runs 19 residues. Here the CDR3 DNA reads TGTGCCAGCAGCCGTTGGGCAGGGGGGGTTCCCTCTGGGGCCAACGTCCTGACTTTC. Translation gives CASSRWAGGVPSGANVLTF.

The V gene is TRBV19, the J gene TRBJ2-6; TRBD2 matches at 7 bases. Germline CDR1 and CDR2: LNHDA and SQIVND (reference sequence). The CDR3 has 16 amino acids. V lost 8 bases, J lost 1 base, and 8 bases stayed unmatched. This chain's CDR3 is CASLGGALSGANVLTF. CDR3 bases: TGTGCCAGTTTGGGAGGGGCCCTTTCTGGGGCCAACGTCCTGACTTTC.

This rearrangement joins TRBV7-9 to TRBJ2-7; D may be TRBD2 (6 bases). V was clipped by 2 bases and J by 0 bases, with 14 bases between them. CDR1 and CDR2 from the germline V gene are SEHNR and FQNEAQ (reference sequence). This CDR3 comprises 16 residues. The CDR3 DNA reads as TGTGCCAGCAGCTTATCGGGACGGAGGGGCTCCTACGAGCAGTACTTC. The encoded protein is CASSLSGRRGSYEQYF.